The 18 T cell receptor beta chains below all came from one sample that was sequenced in a study of T-cell memory formation after mild COVID-19. TCRdb re-analysed the 5' RACE reads in MiXCR, keeping a single row per CDR3 protein. The data hold under 550,000 distinct CDR3 sequences, with around a sixth observed a single time. Sequences were obtained from PBMCs or a T cell subset sorted from them (not recorded which). These receptors all stem from an adult woman who had mild COVID-19 (a few samples of this study predate the infection). Cell type and time point are not known.

A few counts support this clonotype. The CDR3 DNA reads TGTGCCAGCAGTTCTTCCATTCAGACAGGGAAGGATGGCTACACCTTC. The encoded protein is CASSSSIQTGKDGYTF. The chain couples TRBV12-3 or TRBV12-4 to TRBJ1-2, with 7 bases identical to TRBD1. This CDR3 comprises 16 residues. The junction had 14 bases not matched to a gene; V was cut back by 4 bases and J by 6 bases.

This clonotype showed up just a few times. V is TRBV29-1 and J is TRBJ2-5; a weak D match, TRBD2 (5 bases). V was shortened by 5 bases and J by 4 bases, with 11 bases between the two germline ends. From germline, CDR1 is SQVTM and CDR2 ANQGSEA. The CDR3 covers 12 residues. CDR3 DNA: TGCAGCGTTCGATTGGGGAGAGAGACCCAGTACTTC. The encoded protein is CSVRLGRETQYF.

The chain combines TRBV7-3 with TRBJ2-1; the D gene is possibly TRBD2 (6 bases). Trimming left V 5 bases short and J 3 bases short, with 14 bases between. The germline CDR1 and CDR2 sequences are SGHTA and FQGTGA. The CDR3 covers 15 residues. The DNA for the CDR3 is TGTGCCAGCAGCCAATCGGGAGACCGCTACAATGAGCAGTTCTTC. It is translated as CASSQSGDRYNEQFF.

This clonotype was detected many times. The J gene is TRBJ2-3, the V gene TRBV12-3 or TRBV12-4; TRBD2 matches 8 bases. V lost 5 bases, J lost 4 bases, and 8 bases stayed unmatched. CDR3 size: 15 residues. In DNA, the CDR3 is TGTGCCAGCAGTAAAAGTAGCGGGACTTCAGATACGCAGTATTTT. It encodes CASSKSSGTSDTQYF.

This clonotype was picked up a small number of times. V is TRBV12-3 or TRBV12-4 and J is TRBJ2-1, with D tentatively TRBD1 (5 bases). The CDR3 totals 13 residues. Trimming removed 3 bases from V and 9 bases from J, with 12 bases in between. The CDR3 here is CASSLTANSEQFF. The CDR3 region has the DNA TGTGCCAGCAGTTTGACAGCAAACAGTGAGCAGTTCTTC.

This clonotype has at least ten counts. The chain couples TRBV7-9 to TRBJ1-6; D remains unclear. Deletions cut 1 base from V and 0 bases from J, with 13 bases between. Looked up from germline, CDR1 is SEHNR and CDR2 is FQNEAQ (reference sequence). The CDR3 length is 18 residues. In DNA, the CDR3 is TGTGCCAGCAGCTTAGGAACAAGTTCCAGCTCCTATAATTCACCCCTCCACTTT. Encoded protein: CASSLGTSSSSYNSPLHF.

V and J are TRBV2 and TRBJ2-3, with D possibly being TRBD1 or TRBD2 (5 bases each). The germline V gene encodes CDR1 SNHLY and CDR2 FYNNEI. The V end was cut by 7 bases, the J end by 2 bases, with 10 bases between. The length of the CDR3 is 13 residues. In DNA, the CDR3 is TGTGCCAGCAATTCGGGGCACACAGATACGCAGTATTTT. Residues: CASNSGHTDTQYF.

The chain uses TRBV6-2 or TRBV6-3 and TRBJ2-5, with 9 bases aligning to TRBD2. The J segment lost 2 bases and the V segment lost 0 bases, leaving 10 bases of the junction unmatched. Germline lookup yields CDR1 MNHEY and CDR2 SVGEGT. The CDR3 length is 18 residues. DNA for the CDR3: TGTGCCAGCAGTTACTCGGCCCTAGCGGGGATAAAACAAGAGACCCAGTACTTC. Protein sequence: CASSYSALAGIKQETQYF.

This clonotype was seen only a few times. The chain carries TRBV7-6 and TRBJ2-3, with D uncertain. The ends were cut back, 0 bases at V and 6 bases at J, with 10 bases in the middle. Per germline, CDR1 SGHVS and CDR2 FNYEAQ. The CDR3 is made up of 14 amino acids. CDR3 in DNA: TGTGCCAGCAGCTTAGCTACTACGTGGGATACGCAGTATTTT. It encodes CASSLATTWDTQYF.

The chain has TRBV7-3 and TRBJ2-3; D unclear. V lost 5 bases and J 6 bases, leaving 9 bases between the germline ends. The length of the CDR3 is 12 residues. Germline V gene sequence: CDR1 SGHTA, CDR2 FQGTGA. CDR3 sequence reads: CASSEMGDTQYF. The CDR3 nucleotides are TGTGCCAGCAGCGAGATGGGGGATACGCAGTATTTT.

This clonotype was detected only a few times. This rearrangement joins TRBV12-3 or TRBV12-4 to TRBJ1-1; 9 bases fit TRBD1. With V trimmed by 5 bases and J by 4 bases, 5 bases remained unmatched. This CDR3 is built from 14 residues. CDR3 loop: CASSRDRARTEAFF. Here the CDR3 DNA reads TGTGCCAGCAGTCGGGACAGGGCACGCACTGAAGCTTTCTTT.

This clonotype was observed a few times. V is TRBV5-1 and J is TRBJ1-1, with D possibly being TRBD1 (5 bases). The germline CDR1 and CDR2 sequences are SGHRS and YFSETQ. Deletions cut 3 bases from V and 2 bases from J, with 14 bases between. This CDR3 is 15 amino acids long. The CDR3 reads CASSSGWGSNTEAFF. For the CDR3, the DNA is TGCGCCAGCAGCTCCGGATGGGGGTCCAACACTGAAGCTTTCTTT.

The chain employs TRBV11-3 and TRBJ2-5, with D possibly matching TRBD2 (5 bases). Between the trimmed V and J ends, which lost 5 bases and 5 bases, there was a span of 18 bases. Germline lookup yields CDR1 SGHNT and CDR2 YENEEA. This CDR3 contains 15 residues. The CDR3 nucleotides are TGTGCCAGCAGCCTCACTCGGGCTAGCTGGGAGACCCAGTACTTC. Its translation is CASSLTRASWETQYF.

This chain connects TRBV5-6 to TRBJ2-1; 7 bases map to TRBD1. V shed 0 bases and J 6 bases; nucleotides not matched to a gene: 3. Germline V gene lookup returns CDR1 SGHDT and CDR2 YYEEEE. The CDR3 has 14 amino acids. The CDR3 DNA reads as TGTGCCAGCAGCTTGGAGGGGGCCGCCAATGAGCAGTTCTTC. It translates to CASSLEGAANEQFF.

The rearrangement links TRBV12-3 or TRBV12-4 to TRBJ2-2, with 13 bases fitting TRBD2. This CDR3 is 19 amino acids long. Losses at the gene ends were 5 bases for V and 0 bases for J; bases not matched to a gene: 9. The CDR3, as DNA: TGTGCCAGCAGTCCGCGACTAGCGGGGGGCAAAGCGAACACCGGGGAGCTGTTTTTT. Its translation is CASSPRLAGGKANTGELFF.

This clonotype was counted a few times. This chain connects TRBV24-1 to TRBJ1-6, with D maybe TRBD1 (6 bases). This CDR3 comprises 16 residues. V shed 4 bases and J shed 7 bases, with 16 bases lying between them. Germline assignment: CDR1 KGHDR and CDR2 SFDVKD. In nucleotides, the CDR3 is TGTGCCACCAGTGACGCACAGGGTGGACGGAATTCACCCCTCCACTTT. Its translation: CATSDAQGGRNSPLHF.

In its sample, this clonotype was seen a few times. The V and J genes are TRBV5-6 and TRBJ2-1; a possible D gene is TRBD2 (5 bases). Germline V CDR1 and CDR2: SGHDT, YYEEEE. V lost 0 bases, J lost 14 bases, and 12 bases lay in between. The CDR3 spans 12 residues. The CDR3 spells CASSLGAGVEFF. CDR3 DNA sequence: TGTGCCAGCAGCTTGGGGGCGGGCGTGGAGTTCTTC.

There are many counts of this clonotype. The rearrangement links TRBV7-2 to TRBJ2-1, with D unresolved. V gave up 1 base and J gave up 0 bases, with 7 bases separating them. CDR1 is SGHTA, CDR2 FQGNSA, per germline. This CDR3 region has 15 residues. The CDR3 loop is CASSLGLSSYNEQFF. DNA of the CDR3: TGTGCCAGCAGCTTAGGACTTAGCTCCTACAATGAGCAGTTCTTC.